This T cell receptor (beta chain) stems from a study of CD8+ T cells in alopecia areata. Study information: Tofacitinib administration to treated patients was oral, at 5 to 10 mg twice daily.

Treatment here: oral pan-JAK inhibitor, 5-10 mg twice daily. Germline V gives CDR1 GTSNPN, CDR2 SVGIG (reference sequence). This CDR3 spans 14 amino acids. V shed 2 bases and J shed 9 bases, with 17 bases lying between them. RNA was isolated and reverse transcribed to cDNA, the sequencing template. Generated by immunoSEQ multiplex PCR, the TCRdb table keeps only in-frame clones and is missing some. The repertoire holds over 85,000 clones, with about 64% as singletons. Notes on the study in general: Higher clonality was seen in lesional scalp than in normal scalp, especially in alopecia totalis/universalis. On tofacitinib, scalp and blood still held many of the expanded lesional clones. Uncertainty about whether baseline CD8+ expansion is linked to response remains, with one nonresponder.

Note on this clone: The antigen remains undetermined.

V and J are TRBV30 and TRBJ2-1; TRBD1 is a possible D gene (6 bases). This sample comprised CD8+ T cells sorted from blood, obtained at week 4, from a patient treated with tofacitinib. The receptor comes from a human donor with alopecia areata. The CDR3 DNA reads TGTGCCTGGAGTTTAGGGCAGGGGTTTGGTGAGCAGTTCTTC. Protein sequence: CAWSLGQGFGEQFF.